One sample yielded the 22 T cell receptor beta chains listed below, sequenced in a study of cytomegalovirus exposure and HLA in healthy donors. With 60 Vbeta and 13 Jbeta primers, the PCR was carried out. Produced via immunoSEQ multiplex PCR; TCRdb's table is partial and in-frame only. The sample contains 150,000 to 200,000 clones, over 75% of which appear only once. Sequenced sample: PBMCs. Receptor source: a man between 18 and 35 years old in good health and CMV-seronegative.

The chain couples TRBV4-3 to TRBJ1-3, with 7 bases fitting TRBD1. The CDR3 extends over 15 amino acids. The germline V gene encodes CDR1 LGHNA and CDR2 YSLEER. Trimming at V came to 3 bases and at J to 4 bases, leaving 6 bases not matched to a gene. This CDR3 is CASSQGQFTGNTIYF. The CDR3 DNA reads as TGCGCCAGCAGCCAGGGACAGTTTACGGGAAACACCATATATTTT.

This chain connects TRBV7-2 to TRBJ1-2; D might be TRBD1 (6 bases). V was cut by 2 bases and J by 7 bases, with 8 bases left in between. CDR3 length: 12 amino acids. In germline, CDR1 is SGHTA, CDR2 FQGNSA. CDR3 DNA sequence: TGTGCCAGCAGCTTAAACAGGGCTGGCTACACCTTC. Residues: CASSLNRAGYTF.

The CDR3 coding sequence is TGTGCCAGCAGTCACCAGGGTACCAATGAGCAGTTCTTC. Translated: CASSHQGTNEQFF. The V gene is TRBV6-5, the J gene TRBJ2-1, with a weak D call TRBD1 (5 bases). The CDR3 sequence is 13 residues long. CDR1 and CDR2 from the germline V gene are MNHEY and SVGAGI. Trimming cost V 5 bases and J 6 bases, with 11 bases left between them.

This CDR3 is CASSANLADTQYF. Here the CDR3 DNA reads TGTGCCAGCAGCGCCAATCTAGCGGATACGCAGTATTTT. The V call is TRBV9, the J call TRBJ2-3, with D perhaps matching TRBD2 (6 bases). This CDR3 comprises 13 residues. V lost 3 bases and J 6 bases, leaving 11 bases between the germline ends. Germline lookup yields CDR1 SGDLS and CDR2 YYNGEE.

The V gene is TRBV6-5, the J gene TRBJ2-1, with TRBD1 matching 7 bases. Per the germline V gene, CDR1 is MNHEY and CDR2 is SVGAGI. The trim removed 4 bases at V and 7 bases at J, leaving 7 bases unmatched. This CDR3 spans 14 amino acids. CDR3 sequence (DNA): TGTGCCAGCAGTTCCCAGGGACAGCGGAATGAGCAGTTCTTC. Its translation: CASSSQGQRNEQFF.

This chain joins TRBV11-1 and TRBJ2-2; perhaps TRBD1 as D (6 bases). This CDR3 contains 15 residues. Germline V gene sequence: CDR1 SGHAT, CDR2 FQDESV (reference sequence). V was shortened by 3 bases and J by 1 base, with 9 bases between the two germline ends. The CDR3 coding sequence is TGTGCCAGCAGCTTTCAGGGGAAGAACACCGGGGAGCTGTTTTTT. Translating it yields CASSFQGKNTGELFF.

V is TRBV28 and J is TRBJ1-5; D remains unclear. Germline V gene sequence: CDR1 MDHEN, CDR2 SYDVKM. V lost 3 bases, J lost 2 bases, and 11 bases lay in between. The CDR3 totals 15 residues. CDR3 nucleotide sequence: TGTGCCAGCAGTTTTGAATACTCCGGCAATCAGCCCCAGCATTTT. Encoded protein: CASSFEYSGNQPQHF.

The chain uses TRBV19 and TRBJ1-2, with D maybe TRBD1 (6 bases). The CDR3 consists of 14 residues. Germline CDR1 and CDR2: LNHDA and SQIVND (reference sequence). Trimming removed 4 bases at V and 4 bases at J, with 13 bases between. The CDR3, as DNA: TGTGCCAGTAGTAATACAGGGACGGGCTATGGCTACACCTTC. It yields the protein CASSNTGTGYGYTF.

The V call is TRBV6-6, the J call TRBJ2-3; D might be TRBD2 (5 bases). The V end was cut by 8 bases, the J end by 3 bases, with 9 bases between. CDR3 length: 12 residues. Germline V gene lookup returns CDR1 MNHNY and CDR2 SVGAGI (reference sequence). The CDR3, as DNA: TGTGCCAGCTCTCGGGAAACAGATACGCAGTATTTT. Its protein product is CASSRETDTQYF.

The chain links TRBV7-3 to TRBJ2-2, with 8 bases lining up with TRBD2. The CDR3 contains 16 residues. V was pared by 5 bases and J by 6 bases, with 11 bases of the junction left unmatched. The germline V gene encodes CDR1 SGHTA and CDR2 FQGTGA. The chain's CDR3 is CASSRGGIQGAGELFF. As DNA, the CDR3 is TGTGCCAGCAGCCGCGGGGGGATACAAGGGGCCGGGGAGCTGTTTTTT. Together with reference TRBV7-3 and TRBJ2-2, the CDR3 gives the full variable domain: GAGVSQTPSNKVTEKGKYVELRCDPISGHTALYWYRQSLGQGPEFLIYFQGTGAADDSGLPNDRFFAVRPEGSVSTLKIQRTERGDSAVYLCASSRGGIQGAGELFFGEGSRLTVL.

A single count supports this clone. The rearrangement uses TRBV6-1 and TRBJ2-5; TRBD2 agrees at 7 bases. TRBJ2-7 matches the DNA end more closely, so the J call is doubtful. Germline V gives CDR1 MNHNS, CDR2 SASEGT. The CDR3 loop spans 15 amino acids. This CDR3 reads CASSPQPGTTYEQYF. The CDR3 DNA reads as TGTGCCAGCAGTCCCCAGCCGGGGACTACCTACGAGCAGTACTTC.

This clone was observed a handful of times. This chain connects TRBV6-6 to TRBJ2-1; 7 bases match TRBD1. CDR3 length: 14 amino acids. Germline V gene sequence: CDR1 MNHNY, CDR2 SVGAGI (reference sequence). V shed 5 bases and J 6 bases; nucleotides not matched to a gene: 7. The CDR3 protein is CASSTGTASNEQFF. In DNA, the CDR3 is TGTGCCAGCAGTACCGGGACAGCATCCAATGAGCAGTTCTTC.

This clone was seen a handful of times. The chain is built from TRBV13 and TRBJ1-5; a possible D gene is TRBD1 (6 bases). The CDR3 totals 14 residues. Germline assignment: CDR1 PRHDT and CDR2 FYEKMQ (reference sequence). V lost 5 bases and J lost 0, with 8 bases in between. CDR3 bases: TGTGCCAGCAGCCCCAGGGGTAGCAATCAGCCCCAGCATTTT. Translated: CASSPRGSNQPQHF. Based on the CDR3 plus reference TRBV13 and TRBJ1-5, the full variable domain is AAGVIQSPRHLIKEKRETATLKCYPIPRHDTVYWYQQGPGQDPQFLISFYEKMQSDKGSIPDRFSAQQFSDYHSELNMSSLELGDSALYFCASSPRGSNQPQHFGDGTRLSIL.

The CDR3 DNA follows: TGTGCCAGCAGCCAACGGACAGGGGGCGTAGAGGGCTACACCTTC. It specifies CASSQRTGGVEGYTF. J is TRBJ1-2 and V is TRBV11-2; 11 nucleotides line up with TRBD1. This CDR3 comprises 15 residues. Per germline, CDR1 SGHAT and CDR2 FQNNGV. V shed 5 bases and J 8 bases; nucleotides not matched to a gene: 10.

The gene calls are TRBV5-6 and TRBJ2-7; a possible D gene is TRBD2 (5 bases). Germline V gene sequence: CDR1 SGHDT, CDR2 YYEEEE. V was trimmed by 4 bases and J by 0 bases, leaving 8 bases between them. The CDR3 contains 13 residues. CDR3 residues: CASSPGFSYEQYF. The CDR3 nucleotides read TGTGCCAGCAGCCCGGGGTTCTCCTACGAGCAGTACTTC.

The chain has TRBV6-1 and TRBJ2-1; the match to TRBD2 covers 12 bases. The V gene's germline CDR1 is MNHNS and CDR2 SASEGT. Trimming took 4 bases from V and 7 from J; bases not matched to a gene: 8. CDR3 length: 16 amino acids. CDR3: CASSATSGGLFNEQFF. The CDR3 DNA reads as TGTGCCAGCAGTGCGACTAGCGGGGGCCTGTTTAATGAGCAGTTCTTC.

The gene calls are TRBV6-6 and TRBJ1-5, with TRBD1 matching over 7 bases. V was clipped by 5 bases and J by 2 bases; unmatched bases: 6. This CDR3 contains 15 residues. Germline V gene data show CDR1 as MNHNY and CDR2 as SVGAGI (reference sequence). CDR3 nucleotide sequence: TGTGCCAGCAGTCCCGACAGGGTTGGCAATCAGCCCCAGCATTTT. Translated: CASSPDRVGNQPQHF.

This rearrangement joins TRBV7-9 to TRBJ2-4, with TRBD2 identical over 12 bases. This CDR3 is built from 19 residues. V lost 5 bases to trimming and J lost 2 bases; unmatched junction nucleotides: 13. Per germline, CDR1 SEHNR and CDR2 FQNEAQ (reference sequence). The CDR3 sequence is CASSIGGNLAGGPKNIQYF. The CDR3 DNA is TGTGCCAGCAGCATAGGGGGGAATCTAGCGGGAGGGCCCAAAAACATTCAGTACTTC.

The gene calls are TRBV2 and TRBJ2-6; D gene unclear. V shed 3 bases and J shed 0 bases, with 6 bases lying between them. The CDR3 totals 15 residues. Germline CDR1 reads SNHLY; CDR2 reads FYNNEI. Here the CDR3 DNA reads TGTGCCAGCAGTGATCCGGGCTCTGGGGCCAACGTCCTGACTTTC. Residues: CASSDPGSGANVLTF.

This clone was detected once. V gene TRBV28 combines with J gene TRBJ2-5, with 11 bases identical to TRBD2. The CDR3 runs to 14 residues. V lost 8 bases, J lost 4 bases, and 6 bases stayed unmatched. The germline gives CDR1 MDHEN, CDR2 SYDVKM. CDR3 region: CASGLAGRTETQYF. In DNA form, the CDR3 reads TGTGCCAGCGGACTAGCGGGTAGGACAGAGACCCAGTACTTC.

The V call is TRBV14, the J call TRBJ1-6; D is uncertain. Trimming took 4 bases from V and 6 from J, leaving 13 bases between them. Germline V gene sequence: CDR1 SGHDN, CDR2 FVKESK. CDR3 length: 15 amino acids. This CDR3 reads CASSRALTTNSPLHF. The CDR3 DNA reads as TGTGCCAGCAGCCGAGCATTAACCACTAATTCACCCCTCCACTTT.

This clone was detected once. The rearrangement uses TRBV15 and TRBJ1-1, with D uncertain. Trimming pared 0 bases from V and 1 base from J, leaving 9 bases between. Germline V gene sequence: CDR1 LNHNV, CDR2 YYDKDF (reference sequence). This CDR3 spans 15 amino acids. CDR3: CATSRDKAGNTEAFF. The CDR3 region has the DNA TGTGCCACCAGCAGAGATAAGGCAGGGAACACTGAAGCTTTCTTT.